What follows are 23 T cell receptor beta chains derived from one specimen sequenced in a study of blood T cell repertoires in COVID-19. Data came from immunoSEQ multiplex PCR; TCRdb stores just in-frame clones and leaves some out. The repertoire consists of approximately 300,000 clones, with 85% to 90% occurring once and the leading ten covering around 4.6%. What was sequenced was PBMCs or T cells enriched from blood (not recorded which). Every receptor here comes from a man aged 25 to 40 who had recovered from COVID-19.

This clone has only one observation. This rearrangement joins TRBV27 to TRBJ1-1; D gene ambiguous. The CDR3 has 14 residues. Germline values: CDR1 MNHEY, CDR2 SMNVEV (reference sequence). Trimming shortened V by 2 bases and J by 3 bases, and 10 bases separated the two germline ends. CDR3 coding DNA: TGTGCCAGCAGTTTAAGCGCCACGGACACTGAAGCTTTCTTT. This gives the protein CASSLSATDTEAFF.

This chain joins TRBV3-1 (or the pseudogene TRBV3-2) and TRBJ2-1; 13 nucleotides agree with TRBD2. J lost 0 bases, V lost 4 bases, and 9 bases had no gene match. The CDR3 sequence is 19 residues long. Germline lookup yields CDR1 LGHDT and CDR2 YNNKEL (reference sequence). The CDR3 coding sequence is TGTGCCAGCAGCCTTGGACTAGCGGGAGTGGGGTTCTCCTACAATGAGCAGTTCTTC. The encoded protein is CASSLGLAGVGFSYNEQFF.

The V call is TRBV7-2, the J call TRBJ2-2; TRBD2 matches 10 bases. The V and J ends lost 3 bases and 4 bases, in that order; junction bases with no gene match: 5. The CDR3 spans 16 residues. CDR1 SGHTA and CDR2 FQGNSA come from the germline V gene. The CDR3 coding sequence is TGTGCCAGCAGCTTGGGGGGACTAGCGACCACCGGGGAGCTGTTTTTT. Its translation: CASSLGGLATTGELFF.

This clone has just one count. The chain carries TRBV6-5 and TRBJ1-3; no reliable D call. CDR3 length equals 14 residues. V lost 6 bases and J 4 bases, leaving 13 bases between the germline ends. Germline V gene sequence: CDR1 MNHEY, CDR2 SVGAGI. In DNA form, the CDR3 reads TGTGCCAGCAGAGACGGACTTGGGGGAAACACCATATATTTT. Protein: CASRDGLGGNTIYF.

CDR3 bases: TGTGCCAGCAGTTACTGGGGCGCCGACACCGGGGAGCTGTTTTTT. This gives the protein CASSYWGADTGELFF. V usage is TRBV6-5 and J usage is TRBJ2-2, with D tentatively TRBD1 (5 bases). V was pared by 1 base and J by 3 bases, with 9 bases between. Germline V lookup: CDR1 MNHEY, CDR2 SVGAGI. The CDR3 is 15 amino acids.

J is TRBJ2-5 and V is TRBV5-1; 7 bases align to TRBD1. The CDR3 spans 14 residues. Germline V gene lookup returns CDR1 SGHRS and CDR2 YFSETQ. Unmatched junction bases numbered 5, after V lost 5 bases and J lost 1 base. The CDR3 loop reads CASRKWDSQETQYF. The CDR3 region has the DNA TGCGCCAGCAGGAAATGGGACAGCCAAGAGACCCAGTACTTC.

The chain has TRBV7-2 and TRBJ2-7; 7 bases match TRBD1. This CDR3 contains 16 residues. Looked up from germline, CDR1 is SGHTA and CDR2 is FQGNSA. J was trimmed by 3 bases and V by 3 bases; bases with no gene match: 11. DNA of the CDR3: TGTGCCAGCAGCTTCGCCCGGGACAGATTAGACTACGAGCAGTACTTC. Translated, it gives CASSFARDRLDYEQYF.

CDR3 residues: CATSRDIEGVSEQYF. The CDR3 DNA reads TGTGCCACCAGCAGAGATATTGAGGGAGTATCGGAGCAGTACTTC. This chain uses TRBV15 with TRBJ2-7, with TRBD2 as a possible D gene (5 bases). This CDR3 region has 15 residues. In germline, CDR1 is LNHNV, CDR2 YYDKDF (reference sequence). V was trimmed by 0 bases and J by 7 bases, leaving 16 bases between them. The full variable domain, rest sourced from reference TRBV15 and TRBJ2-7, is DAMVIQNPRYQVTQFGKPVTLSCSQTLNHNVMYWYQQKSSQAPKLLFHYYDKDFNNEADTPDNFQSRRPNTSFCFLDIRSPGLGDTAMYLCATSRDIEGVSEQYFGPGTRLTVT.

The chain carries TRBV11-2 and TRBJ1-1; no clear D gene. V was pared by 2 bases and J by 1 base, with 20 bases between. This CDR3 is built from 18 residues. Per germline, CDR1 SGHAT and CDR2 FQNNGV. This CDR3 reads CASSLRELGSLSNTEAFF. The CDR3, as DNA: TGTGCCAGCAGCTTAAGAGAACTAGGATCTCTCTCGAACACTGAAGCTTTCTTT.

CDR3 nucleotides: TGTGCCAGCAGCCCCCGGGCGGGACAGGGGGATGAAAAACTGTTTTTT. It codes for CASSPRAGQGDEKLFF. V gene TRBV7-9 combines with J gene TRBJ1-4; 11 bases are a match to TRBD1. Trimming at V came to 5 bases and at J to 6 bases, leaving 8 bases not matched to a gene. CDR1 is SEHNR, CDR2 FQNEAQ, per germline (reference sequence). The CDR3 is made up of 16 amino acids.

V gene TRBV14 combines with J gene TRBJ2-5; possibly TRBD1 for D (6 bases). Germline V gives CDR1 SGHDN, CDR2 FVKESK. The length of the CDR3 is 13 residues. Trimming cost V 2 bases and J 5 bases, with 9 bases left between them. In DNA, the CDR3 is TGTGCCAGCAGCCAACTCACAGGGGAGACCCAGTACTTC. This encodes CASSQLTGETQYF.

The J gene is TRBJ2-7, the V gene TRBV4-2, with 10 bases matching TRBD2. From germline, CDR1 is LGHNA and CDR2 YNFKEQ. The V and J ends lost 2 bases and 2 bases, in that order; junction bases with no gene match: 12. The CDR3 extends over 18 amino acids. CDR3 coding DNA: TGTGCCAGCAGCCAAACACTTGTAATAACTAGCGGGACCTACGAGCAGTACTTC. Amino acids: CASSQTLVITSGTYEQYF.

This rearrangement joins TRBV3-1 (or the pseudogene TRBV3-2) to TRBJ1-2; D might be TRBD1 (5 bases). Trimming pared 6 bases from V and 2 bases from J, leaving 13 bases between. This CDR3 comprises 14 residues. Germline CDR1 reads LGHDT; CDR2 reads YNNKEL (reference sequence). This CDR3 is CASSHRGWNYGYTF. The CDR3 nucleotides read TGTGCCAGCAGTCATAGGGGCTGGAACTATGGCTACACCTTC.

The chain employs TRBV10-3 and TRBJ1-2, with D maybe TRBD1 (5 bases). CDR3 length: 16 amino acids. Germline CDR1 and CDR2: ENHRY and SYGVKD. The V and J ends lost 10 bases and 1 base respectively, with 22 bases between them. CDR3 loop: CATSGAGGLFNYGYTF. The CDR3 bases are TGTGCCACCTCTGGTGCCGGGGGTCTCTTTAACTATGGCTACACCTTC.

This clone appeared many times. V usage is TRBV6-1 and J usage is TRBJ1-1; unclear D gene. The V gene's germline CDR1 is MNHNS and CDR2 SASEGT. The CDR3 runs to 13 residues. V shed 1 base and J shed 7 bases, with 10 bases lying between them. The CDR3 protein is CASSEDPRLEAFF. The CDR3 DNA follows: TGTGCCAGCAGTGAAGATCCCCGTCTTGAAGCTTTCTTT.

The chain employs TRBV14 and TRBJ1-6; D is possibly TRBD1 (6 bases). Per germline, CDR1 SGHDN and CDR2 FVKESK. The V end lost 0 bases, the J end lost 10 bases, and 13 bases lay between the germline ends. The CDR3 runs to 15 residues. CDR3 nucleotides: TGTGCCAGCAGCCAAGAACGGCAGGGGAGATCACCCCTCCACTTT. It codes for CASSQERQGRSPLHF.

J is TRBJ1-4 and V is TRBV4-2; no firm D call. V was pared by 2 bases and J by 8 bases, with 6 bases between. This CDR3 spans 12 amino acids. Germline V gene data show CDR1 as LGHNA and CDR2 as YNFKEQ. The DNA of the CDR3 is TGTGCCAGCAGCCAAATGCGGGAAAAACTGTTTTTT. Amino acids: CASSQMREKLFF.

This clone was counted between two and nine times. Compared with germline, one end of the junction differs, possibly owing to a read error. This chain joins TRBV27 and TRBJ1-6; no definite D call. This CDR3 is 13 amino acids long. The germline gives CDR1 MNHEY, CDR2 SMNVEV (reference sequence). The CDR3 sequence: CASSLSRGSPLHF. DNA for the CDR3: TGTGCCAGCAGTCTATCACGGGGTTCACCCCTCCACTTT.

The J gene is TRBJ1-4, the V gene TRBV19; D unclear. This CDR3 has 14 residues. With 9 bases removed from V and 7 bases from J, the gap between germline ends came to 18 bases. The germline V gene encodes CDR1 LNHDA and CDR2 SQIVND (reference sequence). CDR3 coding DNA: TGTGCCAGCAGCGGCTTGGAGCCGGGTGAAAAACTGTTTTTT. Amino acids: CASSGLEPGEKLFF.

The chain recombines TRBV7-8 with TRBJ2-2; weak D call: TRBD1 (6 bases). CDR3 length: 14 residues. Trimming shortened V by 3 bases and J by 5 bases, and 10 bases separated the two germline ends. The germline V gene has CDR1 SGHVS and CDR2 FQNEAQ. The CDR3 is CASSLGAPTGELFF. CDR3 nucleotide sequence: TGTGCCAGCAGCTTGGGGGCCCCAACCGGGGAGCTGTTTTTT.

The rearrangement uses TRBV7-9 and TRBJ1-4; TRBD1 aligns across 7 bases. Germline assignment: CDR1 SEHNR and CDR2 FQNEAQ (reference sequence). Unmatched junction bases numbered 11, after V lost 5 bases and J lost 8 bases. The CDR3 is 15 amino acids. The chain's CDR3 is CASSQVDRAGEKLFF. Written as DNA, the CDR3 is TGTGCCAGCAGCCAAGTAGACAGGGCTGGGGAAAAACTGTTTTTT. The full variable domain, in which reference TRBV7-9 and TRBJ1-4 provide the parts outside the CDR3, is DTGVSQNPRHKITKRGQNVTFRCDPISEHNRLYWYRQTLGQGPEFLTYFQNEAQLEKSRLLSDRFSAERPKGSFSTLEIQRTEQGDSAMYLCASSQVDRAGEKLFFGSGTQLSVL.

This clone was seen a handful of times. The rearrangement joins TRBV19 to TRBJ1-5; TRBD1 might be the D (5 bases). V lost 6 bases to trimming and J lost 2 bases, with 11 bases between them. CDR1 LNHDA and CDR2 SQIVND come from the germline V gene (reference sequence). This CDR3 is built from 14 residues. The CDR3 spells CASRWGYGNQPQHF. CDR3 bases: TGTGCCAGTAGGTGGGGCTACGGCAATCAGCCCCAGCATTTT.

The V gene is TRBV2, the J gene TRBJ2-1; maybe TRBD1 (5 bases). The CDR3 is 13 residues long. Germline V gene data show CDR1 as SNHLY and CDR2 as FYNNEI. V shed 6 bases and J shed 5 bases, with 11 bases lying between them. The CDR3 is CASRGVLNNEQFF. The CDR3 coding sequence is TGTGCCAGCAGAGGGGTCCTAAACAATGAGCAGTTCTTC.